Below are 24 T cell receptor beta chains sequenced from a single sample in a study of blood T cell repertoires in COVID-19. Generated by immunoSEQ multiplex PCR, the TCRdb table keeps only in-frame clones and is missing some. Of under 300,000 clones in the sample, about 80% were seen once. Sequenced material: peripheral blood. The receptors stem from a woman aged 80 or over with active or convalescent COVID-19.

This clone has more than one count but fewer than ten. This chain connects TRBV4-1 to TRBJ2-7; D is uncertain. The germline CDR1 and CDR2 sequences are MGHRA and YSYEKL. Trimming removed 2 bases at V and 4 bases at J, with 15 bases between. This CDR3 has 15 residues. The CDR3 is CASSQSPEVGYEQYF. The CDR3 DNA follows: TGCGCCAGCAGCCAATCCCCTGAGGTGGGTTACGAGCAGTACTTC.

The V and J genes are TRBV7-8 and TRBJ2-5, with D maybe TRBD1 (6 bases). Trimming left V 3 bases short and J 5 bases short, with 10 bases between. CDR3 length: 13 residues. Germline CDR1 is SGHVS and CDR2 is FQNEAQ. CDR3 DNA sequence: TGTGCCAGCAGCTTCAGGGGTGAGGAGACCCAGTACTTC. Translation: CASSFRGEETQYF.

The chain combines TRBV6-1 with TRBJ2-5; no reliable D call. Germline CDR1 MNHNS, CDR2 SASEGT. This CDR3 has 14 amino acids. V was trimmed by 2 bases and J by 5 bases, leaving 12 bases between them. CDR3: CASSERSPRETQYF. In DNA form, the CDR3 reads TGTGCCAGCAGTGAAAGGAGTCCCCGGGAGACCCAGTACTTC.

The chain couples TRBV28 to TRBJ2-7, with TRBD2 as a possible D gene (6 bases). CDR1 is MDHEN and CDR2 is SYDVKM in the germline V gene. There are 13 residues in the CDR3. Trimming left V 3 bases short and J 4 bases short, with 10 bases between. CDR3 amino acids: CASSFGGGYEQYF. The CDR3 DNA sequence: TGTGCCAGCAGTTTCGGTGGGGGGTACGAGCAGTACTTC.

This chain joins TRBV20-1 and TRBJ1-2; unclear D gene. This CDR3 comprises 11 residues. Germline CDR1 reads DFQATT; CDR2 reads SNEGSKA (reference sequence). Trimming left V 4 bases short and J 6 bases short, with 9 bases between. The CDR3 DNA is TGCAGTGCTAATCCCCCCAATGGCTACACCTTC. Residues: CSANPPNGYTF.

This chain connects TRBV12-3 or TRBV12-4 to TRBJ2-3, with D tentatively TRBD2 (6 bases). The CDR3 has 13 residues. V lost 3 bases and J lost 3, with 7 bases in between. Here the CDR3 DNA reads TGTGCCAGCAGTTTTGGGGGGACAGATACGCAGTATTTT. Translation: CASSFGGTDTQYF.

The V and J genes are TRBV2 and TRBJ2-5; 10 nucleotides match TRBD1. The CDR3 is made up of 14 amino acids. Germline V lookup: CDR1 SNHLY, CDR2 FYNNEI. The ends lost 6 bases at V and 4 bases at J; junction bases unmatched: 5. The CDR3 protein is CASSGQGVRETQYF. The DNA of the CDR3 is TGTGCCAGCAGCGGACAGGGGGTGAGAGAGACCCAGTACTTC.

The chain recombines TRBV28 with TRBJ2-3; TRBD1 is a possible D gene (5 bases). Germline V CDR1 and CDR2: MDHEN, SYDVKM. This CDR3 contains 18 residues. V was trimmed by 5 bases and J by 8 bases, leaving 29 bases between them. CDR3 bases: TGTGCCAGCAGTCCTTCCCTCAGGGTAGCTTACTCCTTCGGTACGCAGTATTTT. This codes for CASSPSLRVAYSFGTQYF.

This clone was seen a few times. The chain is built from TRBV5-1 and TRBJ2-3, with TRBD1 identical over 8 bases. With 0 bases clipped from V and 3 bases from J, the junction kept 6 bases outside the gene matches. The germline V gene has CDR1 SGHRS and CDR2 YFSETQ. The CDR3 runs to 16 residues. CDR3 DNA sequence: TGCGCCAGCAGCTTGGGCCAGGGGGCCAGTACAGATACGCAGTATTTT. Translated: CASSLGQGASTDTQYF.

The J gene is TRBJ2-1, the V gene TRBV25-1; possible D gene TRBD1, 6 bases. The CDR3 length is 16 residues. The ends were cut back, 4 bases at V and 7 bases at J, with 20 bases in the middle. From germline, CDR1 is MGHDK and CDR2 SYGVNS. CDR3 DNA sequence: TGTGCCAGCAGTGGGGGGTGGGGGCTGGTTTCGAATGAGCAGTTCTTC. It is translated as CASSGGWGLVSNEQFF.

CDR3 sequence: CATSRPPGGQGDYGYTF. CDR3 sequence (DNA): TGTGCCACCAGCAGACCCCCCGGGGGACAGGGAGACTATGGCTACACCTTC. The rearrangement links TRBV15 to TRBJ1-2; 9 positions match TRBD1. The germline V gene encodes CDR1 LNHNV and CDR2 YYDKDF (reference sequence). Trimming cost V 2 bases and J 3 bases; bases outside gene matches: 10. CDR3 length equals 17 residues.

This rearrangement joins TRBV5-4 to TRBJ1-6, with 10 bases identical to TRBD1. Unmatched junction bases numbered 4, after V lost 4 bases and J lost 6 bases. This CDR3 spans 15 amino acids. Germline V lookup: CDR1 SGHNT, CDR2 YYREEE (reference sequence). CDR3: CASSPGQGVNSPLHF. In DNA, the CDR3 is TGTGCCAGCAGCCCTGGACAGGGGGTTAATTCACCCCTCCACTTT.

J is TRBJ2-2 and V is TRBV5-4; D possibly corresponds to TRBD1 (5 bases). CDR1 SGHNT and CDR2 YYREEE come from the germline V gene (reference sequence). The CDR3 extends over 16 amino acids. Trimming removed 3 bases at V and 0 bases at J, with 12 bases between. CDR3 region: CASSSSQGANTGELFF. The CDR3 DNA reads TGTGCCAGCAGCTCCTCGCAGGGCGCGAACACCGGGGAGCTGTTTTTT.

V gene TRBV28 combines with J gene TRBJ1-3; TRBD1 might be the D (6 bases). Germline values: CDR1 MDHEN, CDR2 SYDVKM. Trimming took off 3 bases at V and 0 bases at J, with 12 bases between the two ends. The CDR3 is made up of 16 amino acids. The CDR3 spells CASSFTGHSSGNTIYF. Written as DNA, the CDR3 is TGTGCCAGCAGTTTTACGGGACATAGCTCTGGAAACACCATATATTTT.

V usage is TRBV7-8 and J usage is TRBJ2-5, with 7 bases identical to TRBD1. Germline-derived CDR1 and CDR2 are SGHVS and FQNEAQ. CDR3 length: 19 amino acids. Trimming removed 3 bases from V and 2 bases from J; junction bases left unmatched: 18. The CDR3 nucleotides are TGTGCCAGCAGCTTCATCACGAGACAGGGACGCACACTTCAAGAGACCCAGTACTTC. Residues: CASSFITRQGRTLQETQYF.

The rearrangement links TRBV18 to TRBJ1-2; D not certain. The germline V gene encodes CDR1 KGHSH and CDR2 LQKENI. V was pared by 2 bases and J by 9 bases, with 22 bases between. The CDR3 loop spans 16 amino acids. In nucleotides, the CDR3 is TGTGCCAGCTCACCAATACCCCTAGAGCGGTCCCTCCGCTACACCTTC. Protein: CASSPIPLERSLRYTF.

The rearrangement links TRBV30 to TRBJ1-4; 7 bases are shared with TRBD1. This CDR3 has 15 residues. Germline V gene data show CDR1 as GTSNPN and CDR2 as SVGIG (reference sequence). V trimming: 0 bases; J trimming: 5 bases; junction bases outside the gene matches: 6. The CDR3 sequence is CAWSVQRTGNEKLFF. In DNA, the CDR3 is TGTGCCTGGAGTGTACAAAGGACAGGAAATGAAAAACTGTTTTTT.

The CDR3 loop is CASSFQGSYEQYF. The CDR3 coding sequence is TGCGCCAGCAGCTTTCAGGGGAGCTACGAGCAGTACTTC. The chain has TRBV5-1 and TRBJ2-7; tentatively, D is TRBD1 (6 bases). Germline values: CDR1 SGHRS, CDR2 YFSETQ. The CDR3 totals 13 residues. V gave up 2 bases and J gave up 3 bases, with 9 bases separating them.

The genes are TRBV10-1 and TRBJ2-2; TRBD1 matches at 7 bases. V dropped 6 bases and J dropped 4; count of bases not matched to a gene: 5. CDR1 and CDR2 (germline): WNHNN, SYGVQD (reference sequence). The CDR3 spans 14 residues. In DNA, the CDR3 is TGCGCCAGCAGAAAAGACAGGGCCACCGGGGAGCTGTTTTTT. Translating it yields CASRKDRATGELFF.

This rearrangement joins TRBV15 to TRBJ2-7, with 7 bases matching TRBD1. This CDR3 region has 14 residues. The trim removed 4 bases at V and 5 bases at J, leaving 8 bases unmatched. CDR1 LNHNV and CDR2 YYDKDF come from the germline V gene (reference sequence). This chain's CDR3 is CATSTRQGNHEQYF. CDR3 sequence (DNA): TGTGCCACCAGCACCCGACAGGGTAACCACGAGCAGTACTTC. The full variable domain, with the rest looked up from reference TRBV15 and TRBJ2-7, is DAMVIQNPRYQVTQFGKPVTLSCSQTLNHNVMYWYQQKSSQAPKLLFHYYDKDFNNEADTPDNFQSRRPNTSFCFLDIRSPGLGDTAMYLCATSTRQGNHEQYFGPGTRLTVT.

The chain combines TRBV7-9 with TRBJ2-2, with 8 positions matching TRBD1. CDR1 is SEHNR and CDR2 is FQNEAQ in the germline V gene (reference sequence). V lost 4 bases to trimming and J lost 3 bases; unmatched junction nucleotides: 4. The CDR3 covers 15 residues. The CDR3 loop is CASSSRQGYTGELFF. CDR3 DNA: TGTGCCAGCAGCTCCCGACAGGGGTACACCGGGGAGCTGTTTTTT.

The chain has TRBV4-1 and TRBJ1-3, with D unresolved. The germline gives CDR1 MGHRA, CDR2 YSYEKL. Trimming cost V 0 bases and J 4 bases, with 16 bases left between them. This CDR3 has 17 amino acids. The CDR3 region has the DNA TGCGCCAGCAGCCAAGAGCCTCAGGATGTTAGGGGAAACACCATATATTTT. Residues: CASSQEPQDVRGNTIYF.

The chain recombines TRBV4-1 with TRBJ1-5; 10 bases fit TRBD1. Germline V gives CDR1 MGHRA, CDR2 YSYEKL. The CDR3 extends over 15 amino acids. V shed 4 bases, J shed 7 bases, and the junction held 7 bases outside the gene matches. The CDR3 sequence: CASSRVTGGRQPQHF. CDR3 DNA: TGCGCCAGCAGCCGTGTGACAGGGGGCAGGCAGCCCCAGCATTTT.

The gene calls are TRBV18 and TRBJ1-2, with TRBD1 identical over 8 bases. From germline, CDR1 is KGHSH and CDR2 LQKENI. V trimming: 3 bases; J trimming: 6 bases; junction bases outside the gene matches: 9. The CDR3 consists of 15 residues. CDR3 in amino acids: CASSPDRAKGNGYTF. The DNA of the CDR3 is TGTGCCAGCTCACCGGACAGGGCAAAGGGAAATGGCTACACCTTC.